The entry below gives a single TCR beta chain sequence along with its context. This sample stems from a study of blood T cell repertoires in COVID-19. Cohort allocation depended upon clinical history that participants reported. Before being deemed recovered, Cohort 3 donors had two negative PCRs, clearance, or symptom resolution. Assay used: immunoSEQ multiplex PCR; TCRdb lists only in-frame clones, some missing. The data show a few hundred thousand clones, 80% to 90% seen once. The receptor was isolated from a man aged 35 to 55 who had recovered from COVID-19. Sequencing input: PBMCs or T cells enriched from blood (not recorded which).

CDR3 protein: CASRPRGITEAFF. CDR3 in DNA: TGTGCTTCGCGTCCTCGGGGTATCACTGAAGCTTTCTTT. The V and J genes are TRBV19 and TRBJ1-1, with unresolved D. CDR3 length equals 13 residues. Germline V gene lookup returns CDR1 LNHDA and CDR2 SQIVND (reference sequence).